This entry is about one T cell receptor beta chain. The antigen remains undetermined. The data originate from a study of blood T cells in healthy people across ages. In the study overall: Per every two T cells, about one barcoded beta molecule was captured by template switching.

Then a second PCR, running about 6 to 12 cycles, was carried out with a sample-barcoded 5' primer and a J-beta primer mix. Via MiXCR, TCRdb re-called the 5' RACE reads, giving one row per CDR3 protein. Altogether about 570,000 distinct CDR3 sequences are present, around 27% being singletons, with the ten largest covering approximately 3.5%. Study results and limitations: Observed TCR beta diversity showed a strong correlation with the percentage of naive T cells as measured by flow cytometry.

Germline lookup yields CDR1 DFQATT and CDR2 SNEGSKA (reference sequence). With 0 bases removed from V and 6 bases from J, the gap between germline ends came to 15 bases. CDR3 length: 14 residues. These same records also appear under a second study, on T cells of mothers and their children. That paper adds: A second PCR was performed with the M1S primer. This primer added sample barcodes and 2-4 random nucleotides. For related and unrelated pairs alike, thymic selection shapes TCR recombination output similarly.

Sequencing used blood. The chain carries TRBV20-1 and TRBJ2-7; D is perhaps TRBD2 (6 bases). The source of this sequence is a boy aged 2 to 10 in good health. CDR3 nucleotides: TGCAGTGCTAGAGATACCAGCGGGCGGGCCGAGCAGTACTTC. Its protein product is CSARDTSGRAEQYF.